This entry lists 3 T cell receptor beta chains sequenced from one sample in a study of T cell changes during pregnancy in multiple sclerosis. The data were produced by immunoSEQ multiplex PCR, yet TCRdb's version contains in-frame clones alone and is incomplete. The profile covers around 65,000 clones, with under 95% appearing a single time and roughly 1.4% taken by the ten largest. Sequencing was performed on peripheral blood, taken in the third trimester of pregnancy. The receptors come from a female donor in good health, enrolled as a control in a pregnancy study.

V usage is TRBV4-3 and J usage is TRBJ2-2; D is perhaps TRBD1 (6 bases). The CDR3 is 17 amino acids. V lost 0 bases and J 1 base, leaving 12 bases between the germline ends. The germline CDR1 and CDR2 sequences are LGHNA and YSLEER. Here the CDR3 reads CASSQEGTNLNTGELFF. In nucleotides, the CDR3 is TGCGCCAGCAGCCAAGAGGGGACAAACCTGAACACCGGGGAGCTGTTTTTT.

This clone is a singleton in its sample. V usage is TRBV5-1 and J usage is TRBJ2-2; D is uncertain. Trimming removed 0 bases from V and 0 bases from J, with 9 bases in between. Germline V gives CDR1 SGHRS, CDR2 YFSETQ. The CDR3 sequence is 16 residues long. This CDR3 reads CASSLGQVANTGELFF. Here the CDR3 DNA reads TGCGCCAGCAGCTTGGGGCAGGTGGCGAACACCGGGGAGCTGTTTTTT.

Remarks on this clone: One junction end does not reproduce the germline sequence, and a read error may be involved. The rearrangement joins TRBV7-7 to TRBJ2-1; 10 bases are shared with TRBD2. Germline values: CDR1 SSHAT, CDR2 FNYEAQ (reference sequence). CDR3 length: 18 amino acids. CDR3 bases: TGTGCTAGCAGCTTAGCGTTAAGCGGGGGGGCCCGTTACAATGAGCAGTTCTTC. This gives the protein CASSLALSGGARYNEQFF.